Below are 5 T cell receptor beta chains sequenced from a single sample in a study of T-cell reconstitution after alpha-beta-depleted transplantation in children. A TCRbeta library incorporating unique molecular identifiers was prepared. TCRdb re-called the PCR reads with MiXCR, one entry per CDR3 protein. The profile shows about 610,000 distinct CDR3 sequences, 8% to 11% of them singletons. The specimen was PBMCs from the stem cell graft donor, collected from the stem cell graft. These receptors all come from a human donor who donated a stem cell graft to a child with acute myeloid leukemia.

This clonotype was picked up a small number of times. The genes are TRBV7-9 and TRBJ1-5; D perhaps matches TRBD1 (5 bases). The germline V gene encodes CDR1 SEHNR and CDR2 FQNEAQ (reference sequence). The ends were cut back, 3 bases at V and 5 bases at J, with 11 bases in the middle. The CDR3 is 14 residues long. In DNA form, the CDR3 reads TGTGCCAGCAGCTTCGGGGCAGGGTATCAGCCCCAGCATTTT. This gives the protein CASSFGAGYQPQHF.

The chain joins TRBV20-1 to TRBJ1-2; a possible D gene is TRBD1 (5 bases). Germline V gives CDR1 DFQATT, CDR2 SNEGSKA (reference sequence). The CDR3 has 13 residues. CDR3 region: CSRLGGENYGYTF. CDR3 DNA: TGCAGCCGGTTGGGGGGGGAGAACTATGGCTACACCTTC.

This clonotype was picked up many times. This chain connects TRBV7-9 to TRBJ2-1; TRBD1 agrees at 8 bases. CDR1 and CDR2 (germline): SEHNR, FQNEAQ (reference sequence). The V and J ends lost 5 bases and 6 bases, in that order; junction bases with no gene match: 9. The CDR3 extends over 15 amino acids. The CDR3 nucleotides read TGTGCCAGCAGCCCCGGGACAGGAAGAACCAATGAGCAGTTCTTC. It translates to CASSPGTGRTNEQFF.

The rearrangement uses TRBV29-1 and TRBJ2-5; 9 nucleotides line up with TRBD2. This CDR3 is 14 amino acids long. The V and J ends lost 7 bases and 4 bases, in that order; junction bases with no gene match: 10. Looked up from germline, CDR1 is SQVTM and CDR2 is ANQGSEA. CDR3 amino acids: CSAPEREAPETQYF. The CDR3 nucleotides read TGCAGCGCCCCGGAGCGGGAGGCTCCAGAGACCCAGTACTTC.

This chain connects TRBV29-1 to TRBJ2-6, with 7 bases matching TRBD1. Germline V gives CDR1 SQVTM, CDR2 ANQGSEA. CDR3 length: 16 residues. With V trimmed by 4 bases and J by 0 bases, 6 bases remained unmatched. In DNA, the CDR3 is TGCAGCGTTGTAGGGACAGCGAGCTCTGGGGCCAACGTCCTGACTTTC. Protein: CSVVGTASSGANVLTF.